Sequencing of this T cell receptor beta chain was carried out in a study of T cell responses to AZD1222 COVID-19 vaccine. Study background: Both about-4-week and about-12-week second-dose recipients were combined. Study conclusions and caveats: Just 5 to 7 AZD1222 recipients were seropositive at baseline. After the peak T cell response, and only then, were repertoires sampled. Donors were largely white British and mainly female; clonal diversity was possibly underestimated.

With regard to this clone: Its cognate antigen is unknown.

V lost 3 bases, J lost 10 bases, and 14 bases stayed unmatched. The CDR3 has 15 residues. Germline values: CDR1 SGDLS, CDR2 YYNGEE. TCRdb keeps only in-frame clones here, not all; method: immunoSEQ multiplex PCR. This table holds some 150,000 clones, about 90% found once. The source was peripheral blood, collected on day 0 of AZD1222 vaccination. The chain joins TRBV9 to TRBJ1-2; 8 positions match TRBD1. This receptor was identified in an adult in good health. This chain's CDR3 is CASSARGQGLPPYTF. The CDR3 DNA is TGTGCCAGCAGCGCGCGTGGACAGGGATTGCCCCCCTACACCTTC.